This T cell receptor beta chain was obtained from a study of blood T cell repertoires in COVID-19. Study-level information: T cells, B-cell-depleted T cells, or PBMCs supplied cDNA or gDNA.

Germline-derived CDR1 and CDR2 are SGHRS and YFSETQ. This CDR3 spans 17 amino acids. Trimming cost V 2 bases and J 7 bases; bases outside gene matches: 16. The method was immunoSEQ multiplex PCR; TCRdb's version includes in-frame clones alone and lacks a portion of them. The sample lists about 120,000 clones, 60% to 80% occurring once. The sample was peripheral blood. The receptor was isolated from a human donor in a cohort sampled during active COVID-19. The chain links TRBV5-1 to TRBJ2-7; 9 nucleotides line up with TRBD1. The CDR3 DNA follows: TGCGCCAGCAGCTTAATCCAGCCGGGACAGGGTGTGGGTGAGCAGTACTTC. The encoded protein is CASSLIQPGQGVGEQYF.